Each of the 9 T cell receptor beta chains below was sequenced from the same sample in a study of T-cell reconstitution after alpha-beta-depleted transplantation in children. Unique molecular identifiers were incorporated when the TCRbeta library was constructed. TCRdb analysed the PCR reads with MiXCR anew, one entry per CDR3 protein. The sample lists 200,000 to 250,000 distinct CDR3 sequences, approximately 11% occurring once. Material: PBMCs, obtained before TCRalphabeta/CD19-depleted stem cell transplant. The receptors stem from a child younger than two with acute myeloid leukemia, due to receive a stem cell transplant.

This clonotype was found a few times. A clone one base away is much larger, so this may be a read error. This rearrangement joins TRBV12-3 or TRBV12-4 to TRBJ2-3; 14 bases agree with TRBD2. The CDR3 contains 18 residues. This chain's CDR3 is CTSRTQRTSGGITDTQYF. CDR3 in DNA: TGTACCAGCAGGACGCAACGGACTAGCGGGGGGATCACAGATACGCAGTATTTT.

This clonotype was seen many times. This chain uses TRBV12-3 or TRBV12-4 with TRBJ2-7, with D perhaps matching TRBD1 (5 bases). This CDR3 is built from 14 residues. Trimming stripped 6 bases from V and 2 bases from J, with 14 bases between. The CDR3 sequence is CASSPTAGPYEQYF. CDR3 nucleotide sequence: TGTGCCAGCAGCCCGACGGCAGGGCCCTACGAGCAGTACTTC.

This clonotype was seen at least ten times. The chain uses TRBV4-2 and TRBJ2-5, with no clear D. The CDR3 runs to 17 residues. Trimming left V 2 bases short and J 4 bases short, with 20 bases between. Germline V CDR1 and CDR2: LGHNA, YNFKEQ. The CDR3 DNA is TGTGCCAGCAGCCAATCCTACTTATCCCTGGCGGCAGAGACCCAGTACTTC. It yields the protein CASSQSYLSLAAETQYF.

This clonotype was counted many times. The CDR3 sequence is CASRGQGNYNEQFF. Here the CDR3 DNA reads TGTGCCAGCAGAGGACAGGGGAACTACAATGAGCAGTTCTTC. The genes are TRBV28 and TRBJ2-1; 9 nucleotides line up with TRBD1. The J segment lost 3 bases and the V segment lost 6 bases, leaving 3 bases of the junction unmatched. The germline gives CDR1 MDHEN, CDR2 SYDVKM. This CDR3 spans 14 amino acids.

This clonotype showed up many times. The genes are TRBV10-3 and TRBJ2-3; D remains ambiguous. V dropped 6 bases and J dropped 2 bases, with 9 bases sitting between them. The CDR3 sequence is 13 residues long. The germline V gene has CDR1 ENHRY and CDR2 SYGVKD. The CDR3 nucleotides are TGTGCCATCAGGAGCCAGGACACAGATACGCAGTATTTT. It yields the protein CAIRSQDTDTQYF.

This clonotype was seen at least ten times. This sequence joins TRBV29-1 and TRBJ2-7; TRBD2 is a possible D gene (7 bases). The CDR3 extends over 13 amino acids. CDR1 is SQVTM and CDR2 is ANQGSEA in the germline V gene. Trimming shortened V by 7 bases and J by 0 bases, and 13 bases separated the two germline ends. CDR3 coding DNA: TGCAGCGGTGGGGGGGGGCACTCCTACGAGCAGTACTTC. This codes for CSGGGGHSYEQYF.

This clonotype has ten or more counts. The V gene is TRBV20-1, the J gene TRBJ2-3; no clear D gene. Trimming shortened V by 0 bases and J by 1 base, and 11 bases separated the two germline ends. This CDR3 has 15 amino acids. CDR1 and CDR2 (germline): DFQATT, SNEGSKA (reference sequence). The CDR3 DNA is TGCAGTGCTAGAGACGCGTCGCTGGGCACAGATACGCAGTATTTT. It is translated as CSARDASLGTDTQYF.

The chain uses TRBV4-3 and TRBJ2-3, with TRBD2 identical over 9 bases. V shed 0 bases, J shed 4 bases, and the junction held 5 bases outside the gene matches. Germline CDR1 LGHNA, CDR2 YSLEER. This CDR3 region has 16 residues. CDR3: CASSQDFLAGADTQYF. The CDR3 nucleotides are TGCGCCAGCAGCCAAGATTTTTTAGCGGGAGCAGATACGCAGTATTTT.

The table lists this clonotype with many counts. V gene TRBV24-1 combines with J gene TRBJ1-1; TRBD1 matches at 9 bases. Germline CDR1 is KGHDR and CDR2 is SFDVKD. The CDR3 runs 18 residues. V lost 3 bases, J lost 2 bases, and 12 bases stayed unmatched. The CDR3 bases are TGTGCCACCAGTGATATACCCGGGACAGGGATGGTCAACACTGAAGCTTTCTTT. It translates to CATSDIPGTGMVNTEAFF.